The 9 T cell receptor beta chains in this list originate from one sample, sequenced in a study of CDR3 diversity in severe acne. MiXCR, applied by TCRdb to the PCR reads, yields one record per CDR3 protein. This sample has about 98,000 distinct CDR3 sequences; approximately 47% occur once, and the top ten carry 9.5% to 15%. Material: blood. Every receptor here comes from a male donor with acne.

This chain uses TRBV29-1 with TRBJ2-3; D is unresolved. V was cut by 7 bases and J by 5 bases, with 7 bases left in between. The CDR3 consists of 10 residues. Per the germline V gene, CDR1 is SQVTM and CDR2 is ANQGSEA. CDR3 coding DNA: TGCAGCGGAGCTGAAGATACGCAGTATTTT. This codes for CSGAEDTQYF.

In its sample, this clonotype was seen once. The chain employs TRBV9 and TRBJ2-3; D may be TRBD1 (6 bases). Per the germline V gene, CDR1 is SGDLS and CDR2 is YYNGEE. CDR3 length: 9 residues. Trimming stripped 8 bases from V and 9 bases from J, with 7 bases between. Here the CDR3 reads CASTGTQYF. The DNA for the CDR3 is TGTGCCAGTACAGGGACGCAGTATTTT.

To note about this clonotype: A much larger clone differs by one base, so this may be a read error. This rearrangement joins TRBV20-1 to TRBJ1-3; no clear D. Germline V gene data show CDR1 as DFQATT and CDR2 as SNEGSKA (reference sequence). The CDR3 totals 16 residues. For the CDR3, the DNA is TGCAGTGCTAGAGATGGAGGCCCGACGGGAGGAAACATCATATATTTT. Residues: CSARDGGPTGGNIIYF.

The chain is built from TRBV7-2 and TRBJ2-5; tentatively, D is TRBD2 (6 bases). The V and J ends lost 5 bases and 3 bases respectively, with 16 bases between them. This CDR3 has 15 amino acids. Germline lookup yields CDR1 SGHTA and CDR2 FQGNSA. The CDR3 here is CASSEGLGGEETQYF. CDR3 nucleotide sequence: TGTGCCAGCAGCGAGGGACTGGGTGGGGAAGAGACCCAGTACTTC.

V and J are TRBV7-3 and TRBJ2-2, with a weak D call TRBD2 (5 bases). With 10 bases removed from V and 1 base from J, the gap between germline ends came to 10 bases. Per germline, CDR1 SGHTA and CDR2 FQGTGA. CDR3 length: 13 residues. DNA for the CDR3: TGTGCCATAAATCGGGGGAACACCGGGGAGCTGTTTTTT. Amino acid sequence: CAINRGNTGELFF.

The genes are TRBV10-3 and TRBJ2-2; 8 nucleotides line up with TRBD2. Germline V gene sequence: CDR1 ENHRY, CDR2 SYGVKD. The V segment lost 5 bases and the J segment 7 bases; nucleotides outside the gene matches: 9. This CDR3 contains 15 residues. The CDR3 loop is CAISTGAGVGGELFF. The CDR3 DNA reads as TGTGCCATCAGTACCGGAGCGGGAGTGGGCGGGGAGCTGTTTTTT.

A word on this clonotype: A much bigger clone sits one base away, suggesting this may be a read error. This chain connects TRBV2 to TRBJ1-1; D not certain. Germline lookup yields CDR1 SNHLY and CDR2 FYNNEI. CDR3 length equals 14 residues. Between the trimmed V and J ends, which lost 3 bases and 1 base, there was a span of 9 bases. The CDR3 loop reads CASSERERNTEAFF. Here the CDR3 DNA reads TGTGCCAGCAGTGAGAGGGAGCGGAACACTGAAGCTTTCTTT.

This clonotype was observed many times. The V call is TRBV5-1, the J call TRBJ2-3; D is unresolved. V lost 3 bases to trimming and J lost 4 bases, with 6 bases between them. The length of the CDR3 is 12 residues. Germline V lookup: CDR1 SGHRS, CDR2 YFSETQ. The CDR3 bases are TGCGCCAGCAGCTCCCCCCCAGATACGCAGTATTTT. This encodes CASSSPPDTQYF. The full variable domain, completed using reference TRBV5-1 and TRBJ2-3, is KAGVTQTPRYLIKTRGQQVTLSCSPISGHRSVSWYQQTPGQGLQFLFEYFSETQRNKGNFPGRFSGRQFSNSRSEMNVSTLELGDSALYLCASSSPPDTQYFGPGTRLTVL.

This clonotype was detected many times. The chain recombines TRBV20-1 with TRBJ2-1; 15 positions agree with TRBD2. Per germline, CDR1 DFQATT and CDR2 SNEGSKA (reference sequence). The CDR3 covers 14 residues. This chain's CDR3 is CSRTSGREVDEQFF. CDR3 nucleotides: TGCAGCAGGACTAGCGGGAGGGAGGTAGATGAGCAGTTCTTC.